Listed below are T cell receptor beta chains from one sample, sequenced in a study of cytomegalovirus exposure and HLA in healthy donors. TCRdb keeps only in-frame clones here, not all; method: immunoSEQ multiplex PCR. The repertoire holds some 160,000 clones, with just under 80% as singletons. Source material: PBMCs. The receptors were sampled from a woman in her thirties or forties in good health and CMV-seropositive. Both conserved end residues are part of each CDR3. D genes are given only for firm matches. For some rows the clone size is stated as once, few or many, or as a class when expanded; others skip it.

D gene	V gene	J gene	clone size	CDR3 DNA	CDR3 protein
-	TRBV7-2	TRBJ1-3	-	TGTGCCAGCAGCTTCTACGGAGGGCCGGGAAACACCATATATTTT	CASSFYGGPGNTIYF
TRBD2	TRBV9	TRBJ2-7	-	TGTGCCAGCAGCGTAGGAAGGGGACTAGCGGGTACCTACGAGCAGTACTTC	CASSVGRGLAGTYEQYF
TRBD1	TRBV19	TRBJ1-2	-	TGTGCCAGTAATCCAGGGACAGGGGCCAATACCTATGGCTACACCTTC	CASNPGTGANTYGYTF
-	TRBV11-2	TRBJ2-7	few	TGTGCCAGCAGCCCTGAGCGAAAGCAGTACTTC	CASSPERKQYF
-	TRBV7-2	TRBJ1-2	-	TGTGCCAGCAGCTCCAGGGGTTTTTTCTATGGCTACACCTTC	CASSSRGFFYGYTF
TRBD1	TRBV29-1	TRBJ1-1	-	TGCAGCGTAAAACAGGGGGACAACACTGAAGCTTTCTTT	CSVKQGDNTEAFF
-	TRBV2	TRBJ1-1	-	TGTGCCAGCAGAACTAGGACGGGGAACACTGAAGCTTTCTTT	CASRTRTGNTEAFF
-	TRBV9	TRBJ2-6	-	TGTGCCAGCAGCGTGTCAGCCGCCTCTGGGGCCAACGGCCTGACTTTC	CASSVSAASGANGLTF
-	TRBV30	TRBJ1-1	-	TGTGCCTGGACCCCAACAGGGAACAGAGCTTTCTTT	CAWTPTGNRAFF
-	TRBV14	TRBJ1-4	-	TGTGCCAGCAGCTACGAGGGGGGGCTGAATGAAAAACTGTTTTTT	CASSYEGGLNEKLFF
-	TRBV5-1	TRBJ1-1	-	TGCGCCAGCAGCTTCCAGGGCTCGCCGAACACTGAAGCTTTCTTT	CASSFQGSPNTEAFF
-	TRBV5-1	TRBJ1-3	-	TGCGCCAGCAGCTTGGGACAGAGCTTGCCTGGAAACACCATATATTTT	CASSLGQSLPGNTIYF
-	TRBV5-1	TRBJ2-1	-	TGCGCCAGCAGCTACCTACGACTAGAACTCTATGAGCAGTTCTTC	CASSYLRLELYEQFF
TRBD1	TRBV2	TRBJ1-1	-	TGTGCCAGCAGTGGAGGGGGCTGGACTGAAGCTTTCTTT	CASSGGGWTEAFF